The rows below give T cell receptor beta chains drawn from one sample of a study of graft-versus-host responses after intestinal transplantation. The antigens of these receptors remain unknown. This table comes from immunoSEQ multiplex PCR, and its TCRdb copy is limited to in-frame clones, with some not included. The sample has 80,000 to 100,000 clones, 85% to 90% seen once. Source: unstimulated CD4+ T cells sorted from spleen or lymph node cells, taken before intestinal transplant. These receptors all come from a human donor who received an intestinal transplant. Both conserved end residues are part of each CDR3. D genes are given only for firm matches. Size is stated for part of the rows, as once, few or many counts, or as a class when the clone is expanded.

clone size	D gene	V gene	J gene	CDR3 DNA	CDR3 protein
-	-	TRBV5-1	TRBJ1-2	TGCGCCAGCAGCTTGGACCCCCTCGCGGGCTATGGCTACACCTTC	CASSLDPLAGYGYTF
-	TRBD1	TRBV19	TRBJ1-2	TGTGCCAGTAGAAAGGACAGGGGGGACTATGGCTACACCTTC	CASRKDRGDYGYTF
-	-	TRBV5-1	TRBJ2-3	TGCGCCAGCGCCTATTTTGGAGGGGTCGCAGATACGCAGTATTTT	CASAYFGGVADTQYF
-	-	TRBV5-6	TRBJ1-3	TGTGCCAGCAGCTTGGGTAACTACTTCTTGGAAAACACCATATATTTT	CASSLGNYFLENTIYF
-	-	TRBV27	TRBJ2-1	TGTGCCAGCAGTTTATCTCGGGGCTCCTACAATGAGCAGTTCTTC	CASSLSRGSYNEQFF
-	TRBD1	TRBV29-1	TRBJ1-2	TGCAGCGTTGGAAGGGGGCCATCTACTAACTATGGCTACACCTTC	CSVGRGPSTNYGYTF
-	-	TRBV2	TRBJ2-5	TGTGCCAGCAGTGCTAGGTTGTCGGAGACCCAGTACTTC	CASSARLSETQYF
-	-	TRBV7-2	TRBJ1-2	TGTGCCAGCAGCTTAGTTGGGGGCTCGGCTAACTATGGCTACACCTTC	CASSLVGGSANYGYTF
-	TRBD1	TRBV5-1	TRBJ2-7	TGCGCCAGCAGCTCGGGACAGGGCATGAACGAGCAGTACTTC	CASSSGQGMNEQYF
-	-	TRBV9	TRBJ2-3	TGTGCCAGCAGCGTACCGGGAATTTACACAGATACGCAGTATTTT	CASSVPGIYTDTQYF
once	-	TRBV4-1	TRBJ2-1	TGCGCCAGCAGCCACCCGACAGTCTACAATGAGCAGTTCTTC	CASSHPTVYNEQFF
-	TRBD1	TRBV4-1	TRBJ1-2	TGCGCCAGCAGCCAAGGGGGGGACAGTACATATGGCTACACCTTC	CASSQGGDSTYGYTF
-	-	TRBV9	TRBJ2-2	TGTGCCAGCAGCGTAGGGGGCGTCGCCACCGGGGAGCTGTTTTTT	CASSVGGVATGELFF
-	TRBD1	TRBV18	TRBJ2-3	TGTGCCAGCTCACCTCAGGGGGTAGGTGGCGATACGCAGTATTTT	CASSPQGVGGDTQYF
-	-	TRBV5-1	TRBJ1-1	TGCGCCAGCAGCCGGGGAACGGACAGGAACACTGAAGCTTTCTTT	CASSRGTDRNTEAFF
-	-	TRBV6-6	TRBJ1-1	TGTGCCAGCAGTTACCTCGTGGAAGCTTTCTTT	CASSYLVEAFF
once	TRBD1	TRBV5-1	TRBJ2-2	TGCGCCAGCACCCCGGGACAGGGCCCCGGGGAGCTGTTTTTT	CASTPGQGPGELFF
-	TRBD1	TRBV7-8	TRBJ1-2	TGTGCCAGCAGCTTAGAAGGGACAGGGTATGGCTACACCTTC	CASSLEGTGYGYTF
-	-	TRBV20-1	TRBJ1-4	TGCAGTGGGGGTACGGGGGAAAAACTGTTTTTT	CSGGTGEKLFF
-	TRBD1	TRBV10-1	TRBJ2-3	TGCGCCAGCAGTGGGGACAGAGATACGCAGTATTTT	CASSGDRDTQYF
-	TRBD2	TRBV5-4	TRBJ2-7	TGTGCCAGCAGTCCTGGTGGGGCTAGCGGCCCCCACGAGCAGTACTTC	CASSPGGASGPHEQYF
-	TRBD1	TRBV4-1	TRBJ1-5	TGCGCCAGCAGCCAAGAGTCAGGGGGTATTCGGAATCAGCCCCAGCATTTT	CASSQESGGIRNQPQHF